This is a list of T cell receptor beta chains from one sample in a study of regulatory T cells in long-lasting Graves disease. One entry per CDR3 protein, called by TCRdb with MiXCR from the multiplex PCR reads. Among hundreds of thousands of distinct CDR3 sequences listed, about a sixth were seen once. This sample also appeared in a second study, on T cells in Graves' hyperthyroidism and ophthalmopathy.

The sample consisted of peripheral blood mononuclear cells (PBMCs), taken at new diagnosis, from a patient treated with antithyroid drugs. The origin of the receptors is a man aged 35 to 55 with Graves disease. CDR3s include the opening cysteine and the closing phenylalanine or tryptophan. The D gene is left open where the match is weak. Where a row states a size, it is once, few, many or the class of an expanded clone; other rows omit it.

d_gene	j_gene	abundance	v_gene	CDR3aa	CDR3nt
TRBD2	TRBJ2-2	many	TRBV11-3	CASSLVAGGQTGELFF	TGTGCCAGCAGCTTAGTCGCGGGGGGGCAAACCGGGGAGCTGTTTTTT
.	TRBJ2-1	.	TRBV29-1	CSGLQGYEQFF	TGCAGCGGTCTACAGGGCTACGAGCAGTTCTTC
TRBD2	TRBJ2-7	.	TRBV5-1	CASSLAGGHSYEQYF	TGCGCCAGCAGCTTAGCGGGGGGTCACTCCTACGAGCAGTACTTC
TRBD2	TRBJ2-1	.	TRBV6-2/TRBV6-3	CASSEQSGGEQFF	TGTGCCAGCAGTGAACAGTCGGGGGGTGAGCAGTTCTTC
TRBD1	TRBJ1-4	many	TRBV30	CAWSQGNNEKLFF	TGTGCCTGGTCACAGGGGAATAATGAAAAACTGTTTTTT
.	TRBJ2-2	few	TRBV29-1	CSVDQGNTGELFF	TGCAGCGTTGACCAGGGAAACACCGGGGAGCTGTTTTTT
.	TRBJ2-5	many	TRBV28	CASSSPPGDGETQYF	TGTGCCAGCAGTTCTCCTCCAGGGGATGGGGAGACCCAGTACTTC
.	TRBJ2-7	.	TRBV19	CASSSRQAPEQYF	TGTGCCAGTAGTTCACGTCAGGCCCCCGAGCAGTACTTC
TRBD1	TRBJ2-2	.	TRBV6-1	CASSNLDRGSGELFF	TGTGCCAGCAGTAACCTCGACAGGGGGTCCGGGGAGCTGTTTTTT
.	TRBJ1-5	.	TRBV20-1	CSAPTGSVQPQHF	TGCAGTGCTCCTACAGGGAGCGTTCAGCCCCAGCATTTT